The T cell receptor beta chain described here comes from a study of control samples from healthy donors and cancer patients. From germline, CDR1 is MNHEY and CDR2 SVGAGI. V was cut by 6 bases and J by 5 bases, with 14 bases left in between. This CDR3 is built from 14 residues. Here immunoSEQ multiplex PCR was the method, and the copy in TCRdb shows in-frame clones only, minus some. The sample gives 95,000 to 100,000 clones, around 89% of which show up once; under 10% is in the top ten. V usage is TRBV6-5 and J usage is TRBJ1-5, with D maybe TRBD1 (5 bases). This TCR came from a man aged 25-45 years in good health. The sequenced material came from blood. The CDR3 nucleotides read TGTGCCAGCAGAAAAGACAGAGATTATCAGCCCCAGCATTTT. Translated, it gives CASRKDRDYQPQHF.